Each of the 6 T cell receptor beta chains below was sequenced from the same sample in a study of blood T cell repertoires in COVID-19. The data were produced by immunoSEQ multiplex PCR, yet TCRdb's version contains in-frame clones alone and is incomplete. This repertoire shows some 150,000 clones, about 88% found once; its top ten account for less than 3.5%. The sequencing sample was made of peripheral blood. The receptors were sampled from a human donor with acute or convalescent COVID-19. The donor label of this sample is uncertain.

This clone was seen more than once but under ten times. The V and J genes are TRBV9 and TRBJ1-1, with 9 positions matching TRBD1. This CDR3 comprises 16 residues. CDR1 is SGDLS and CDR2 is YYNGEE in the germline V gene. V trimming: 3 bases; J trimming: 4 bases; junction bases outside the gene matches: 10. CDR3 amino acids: CASSEKGQGWSTEAFF. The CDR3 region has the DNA TGTGCCAGCAGCGAGAAGGGACAGGGTTGGTCCACTGAAGCTTTCTTT.

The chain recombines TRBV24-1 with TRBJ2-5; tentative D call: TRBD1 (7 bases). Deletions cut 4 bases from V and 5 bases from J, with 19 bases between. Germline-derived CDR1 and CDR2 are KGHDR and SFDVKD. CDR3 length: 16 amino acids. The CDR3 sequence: CATSDTAATGRETQYF. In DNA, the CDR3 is TGTGCCACCAGTGACACTGCCGCGACAGGGAGGGAGACCCAGTACTTC.

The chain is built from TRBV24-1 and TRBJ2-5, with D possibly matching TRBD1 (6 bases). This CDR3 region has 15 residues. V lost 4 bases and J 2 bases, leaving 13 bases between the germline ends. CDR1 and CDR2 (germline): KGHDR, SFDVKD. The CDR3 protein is CATSDPRQDQETQYF. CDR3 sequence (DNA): TGTGCCACCAGTGACCCCCGACAGGATCAAGAGACCCAGTACTTC.

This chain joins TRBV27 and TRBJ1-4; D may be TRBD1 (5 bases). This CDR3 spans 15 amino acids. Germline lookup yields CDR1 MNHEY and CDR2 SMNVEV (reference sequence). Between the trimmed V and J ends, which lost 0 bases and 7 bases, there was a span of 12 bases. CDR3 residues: CASSLSNLRVEKLFF. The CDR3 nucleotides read TGTGCCAGCAGTTTATCGAATCTCAGGGTTGAAAAACTGTTTTTT.

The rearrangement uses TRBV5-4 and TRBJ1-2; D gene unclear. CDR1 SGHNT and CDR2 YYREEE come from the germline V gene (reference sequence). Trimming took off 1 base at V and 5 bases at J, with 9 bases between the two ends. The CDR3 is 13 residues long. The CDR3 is CASSLTSDYGYTF. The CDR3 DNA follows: TGTGCCAGCAGCTTGACGAGCGATTATGGCTACACCTTC.

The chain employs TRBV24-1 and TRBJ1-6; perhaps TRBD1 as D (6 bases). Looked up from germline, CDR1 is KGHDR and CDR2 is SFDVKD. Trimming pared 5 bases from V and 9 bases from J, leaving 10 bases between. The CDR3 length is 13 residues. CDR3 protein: CATSGGGSSPLHF. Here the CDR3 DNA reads TGTGCCACCAGTGGAGGGGGAAGTTCACCCCTCCACTTT.